This TCR beta chain was identified during a study of CD8 T cells in ankylosing spondylitis. This CDR3 comprises 12 residues. Germline CDR1 and CDR2: DFQATT and SNEGSKA (reference sequence). V was trimmed by 3 bases and J by 2 bases, leaving 8 bases between them. Via MiXCR, TCRdb re-called the 5' RACE reads, giving one row per CDR3 protein. The profile covers under 250,000 distinct CDR3 sequences, with around a quarter appearing a single time and under 7% taken by the ten largest. The sequenced sample was blood, either unsorted or a sorted T cell fraction (not recorded which). The chain has TRBV20-1 and TRBJ2-7; no reliable D call. The TCR originated in a male donor with ankylosing spondylitis or in good health (not recorded which). The CDR3 spells CSARWQTYEQYF. Here the CDR3 DNA reads TGCAGTGCTAGGTGGCAGACCTACGAGCAGTACTTC.